The source of this TCR beta chain is a study of blood T cells in healthy people across ages. Study results and limitations: Naive T cell percentage strongly correlated with TCR beta diversity.

About this clonotype: Its specificity is not known.

From germline, CDR1 is MNHNY and CDR2 SVGAGI (reference sequence). There are 17 residues in the CDR3. Trimming removed 4 bases from V and 2 bases from J; junction bases left unmatched: 13. A J-beta primer mix and a sample-barcoded 5' primer were used in a second PCR of roughly 7 to 12 cycles. Via MiXCR, TCRdb re-called the 5' RACE reads, giving one row per CDR3 protein. The repertoire holds under 850,000 distinct CDR3 sequences, with around 34% as singletons. The sequenced material came from blood. The gene calls are TRBV6-6 and TRBJ2-5; 7 positions match TRBD2. The receptor was isolated from a young man in good health. The CDR3 loop reads CASSLGSPAGQQETQYF. CDR3 nucleotide sequence: TGTGCCAGCAGTTTGGGGTCCCCAGCGGGGCAGCAAGAGACCCAGTACTTC.